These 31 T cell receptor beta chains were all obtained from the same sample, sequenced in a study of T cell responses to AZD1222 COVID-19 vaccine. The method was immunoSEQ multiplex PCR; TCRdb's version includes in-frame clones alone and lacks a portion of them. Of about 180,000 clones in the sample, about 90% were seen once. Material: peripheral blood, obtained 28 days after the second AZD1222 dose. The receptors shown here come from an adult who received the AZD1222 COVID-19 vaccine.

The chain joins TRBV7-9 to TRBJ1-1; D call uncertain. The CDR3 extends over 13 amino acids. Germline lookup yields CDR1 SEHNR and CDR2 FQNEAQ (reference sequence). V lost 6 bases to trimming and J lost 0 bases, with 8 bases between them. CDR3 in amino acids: CASRLDLNTEAFF. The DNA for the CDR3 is TGTGCCAGCAGATTGGATTTGAACACTGAAGCTTTCTTT.

The CDR3 spells CASSVQGLGYEQYF. CDR3 nucleotides: TGTGCCAGCAGTGTACAGGGATTGGGCTACGAGCAGTACTTC. The chain employs TRBV6-2 or TRBV6-3 and TRBJ2-7, with D possibly TRBD1 on 6 matching bases. The CDR3 totals 14 residues. Germline values: CDR1 MNHEY, CDR2 SVGEGT. V lost 5 bases, J lost 3 bases, and 14 bases lay in between.

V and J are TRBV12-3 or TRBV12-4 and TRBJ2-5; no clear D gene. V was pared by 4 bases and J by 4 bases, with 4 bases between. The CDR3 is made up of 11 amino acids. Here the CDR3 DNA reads TGTGCCAGCAGTTCCCGAGAGACCCAGTACTTC. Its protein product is CASSSRETQYF.

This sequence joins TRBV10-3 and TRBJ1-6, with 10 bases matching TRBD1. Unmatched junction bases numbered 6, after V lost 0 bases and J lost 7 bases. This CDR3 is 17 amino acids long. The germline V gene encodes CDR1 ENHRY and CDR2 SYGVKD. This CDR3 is CAISESGTGDGNSPLHF. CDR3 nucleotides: TGTGCCATCAGTGAGTCGGGGACAGGGGACGGAAATTCACCCCTCCACTTT.

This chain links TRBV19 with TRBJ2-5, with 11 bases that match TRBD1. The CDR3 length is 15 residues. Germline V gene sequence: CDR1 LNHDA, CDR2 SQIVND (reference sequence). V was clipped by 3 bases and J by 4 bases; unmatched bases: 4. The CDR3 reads CASSIPGQGGETQYF. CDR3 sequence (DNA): TGTGCCAGTAGTATTCCGGGACAGGGGGGAGAGACCCAGTACTTC.

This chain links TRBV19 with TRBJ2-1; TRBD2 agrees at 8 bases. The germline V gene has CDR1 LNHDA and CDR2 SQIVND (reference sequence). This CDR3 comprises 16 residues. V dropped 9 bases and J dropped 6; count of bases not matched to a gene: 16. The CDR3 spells CASPRTGTRRGNEQFF. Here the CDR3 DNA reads TGTGCCAGCCCTCGGACCGGGACTAGGAGAGGCAATGAGCAGTTCTTC.

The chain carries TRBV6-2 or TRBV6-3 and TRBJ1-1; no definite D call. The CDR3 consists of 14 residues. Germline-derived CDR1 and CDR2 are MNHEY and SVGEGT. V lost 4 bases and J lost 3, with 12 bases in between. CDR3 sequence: CASSWWIHYTEAFF. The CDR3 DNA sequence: TGTGCCAGCAGTTGGTGGATTCATTACACTGAAGCTTTCTTT.

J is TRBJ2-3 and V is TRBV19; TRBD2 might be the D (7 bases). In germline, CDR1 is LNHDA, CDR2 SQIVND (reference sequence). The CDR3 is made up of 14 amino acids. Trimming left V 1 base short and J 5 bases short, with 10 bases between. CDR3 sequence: CASSIVGGGDTQYF. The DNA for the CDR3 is TGTGCCAGTAGTATAGTGGGAGGGGGAGATACGCAGTATTTT.

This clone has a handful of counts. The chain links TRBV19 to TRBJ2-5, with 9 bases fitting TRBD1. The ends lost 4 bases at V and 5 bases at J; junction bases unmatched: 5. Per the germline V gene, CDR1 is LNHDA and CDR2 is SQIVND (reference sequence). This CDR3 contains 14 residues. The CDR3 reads CASSRGQGFETQYF. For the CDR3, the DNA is TGTGCCAGTAGTAGAGGACAGGGGTTTGAGACCCAGTACTTC.

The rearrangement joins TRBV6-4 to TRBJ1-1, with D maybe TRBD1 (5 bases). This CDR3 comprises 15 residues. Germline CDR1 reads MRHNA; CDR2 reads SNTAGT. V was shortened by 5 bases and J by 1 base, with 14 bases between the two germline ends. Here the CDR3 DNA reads TGTGCCAGCAGTCCCTCCGATACAGGGAACACTGAAGCTTTCTTT. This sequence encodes CASSPSDTGNTEAFF.

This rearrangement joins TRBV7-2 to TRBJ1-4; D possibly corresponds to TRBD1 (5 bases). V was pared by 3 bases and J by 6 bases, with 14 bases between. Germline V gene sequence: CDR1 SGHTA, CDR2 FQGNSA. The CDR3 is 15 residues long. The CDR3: CASSLGWGRDEKLFF. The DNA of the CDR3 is TGTGCCAGCAGCTTGGGGTGGGGCAGGGATGAAAAACTGTTTTTT.

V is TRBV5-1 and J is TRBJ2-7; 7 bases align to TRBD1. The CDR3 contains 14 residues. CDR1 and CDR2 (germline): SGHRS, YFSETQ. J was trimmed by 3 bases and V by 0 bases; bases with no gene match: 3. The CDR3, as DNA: TGCGCCAGCAGCTTGGGGGACAGACACTACGAGCAGTACTTC. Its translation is CASSLGDRHYEQYF.

The DNA of the CDR3 is TGTGCCACAAGCGGACAGGACACTGAAGCTTTCTTT. Translation gives CATSGQDTEAFF. The chain has TRBV12-3 or TRBV12-4 and TRBJ1-1; 7 bases map to TRBD1. The J segment lost 3 bases and the V segment lost 10 bases, leaving 5 bases of the junction unmatched. The CDR3 is 12 residues long.

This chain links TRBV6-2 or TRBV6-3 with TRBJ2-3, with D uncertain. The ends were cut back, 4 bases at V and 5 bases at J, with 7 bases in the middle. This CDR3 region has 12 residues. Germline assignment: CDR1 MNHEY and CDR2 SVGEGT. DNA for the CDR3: TGTGCCAGCAGTTTTTCGGTAGATACGCAGTATTTT. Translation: CASSFSVDTQYF.

CDR3 nucleotide sequence: TGCGCCAGCAGCTTCCTAGACGGAAATGAAAAACTGTTTTTT. It codes for CASSFLDGNEKLFF. The rearrangement joins TRBV5-1 to TRBJ1-4; D not resolved. Germline values: CDR1 SGHRS, CDR2 YFSETQ. The CDR3 sequence is 14 residues long. V was shortened by 2 bases and J by 5 bases, with 10 bases between the two germline ends.

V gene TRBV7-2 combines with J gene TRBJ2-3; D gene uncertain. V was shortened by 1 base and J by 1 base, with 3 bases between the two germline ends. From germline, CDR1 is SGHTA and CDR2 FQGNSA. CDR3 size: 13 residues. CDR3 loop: CASSLVRTDTQYF. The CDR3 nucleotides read TGTGCCAGCAGCTTAGTTCGCACAGATACGCAGTATTTT.

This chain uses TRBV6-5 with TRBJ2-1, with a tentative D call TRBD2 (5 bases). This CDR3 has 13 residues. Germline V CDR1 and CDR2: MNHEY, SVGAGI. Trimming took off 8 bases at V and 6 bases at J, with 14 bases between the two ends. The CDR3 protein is CASLSRVSNEQFF. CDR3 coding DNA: TGTGCCAGCTTGTCGCGGGTTAGCAATGAGCAGTTCTTC.

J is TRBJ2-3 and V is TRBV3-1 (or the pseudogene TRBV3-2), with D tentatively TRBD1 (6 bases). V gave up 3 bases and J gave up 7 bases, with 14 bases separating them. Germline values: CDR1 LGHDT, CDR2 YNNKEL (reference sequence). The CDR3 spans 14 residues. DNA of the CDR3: TGTGCCAGCAGCCAGGGAAGGGGGAGAAATACGCAGTATTTT. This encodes CASSQGRGRNTQYF.

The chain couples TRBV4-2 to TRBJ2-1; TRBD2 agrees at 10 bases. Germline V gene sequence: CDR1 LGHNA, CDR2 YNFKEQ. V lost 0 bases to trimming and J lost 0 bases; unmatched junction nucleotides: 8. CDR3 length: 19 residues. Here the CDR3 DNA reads TGTGCCAGCAGCCAAGAGGCAGCGGGGGGGCTGAGCTCCTACAATGAGCAGTTCTTC. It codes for CASSQEAAGGLSSYNEQFF.

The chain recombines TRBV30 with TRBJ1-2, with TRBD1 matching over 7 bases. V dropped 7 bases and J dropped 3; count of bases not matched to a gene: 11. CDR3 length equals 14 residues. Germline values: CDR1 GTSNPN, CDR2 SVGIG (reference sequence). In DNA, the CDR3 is TGTGCCTTTCACAGACAGGGAACCGACTATGGCTACACCTTC. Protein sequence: CAFHRQGTDYGYTF.

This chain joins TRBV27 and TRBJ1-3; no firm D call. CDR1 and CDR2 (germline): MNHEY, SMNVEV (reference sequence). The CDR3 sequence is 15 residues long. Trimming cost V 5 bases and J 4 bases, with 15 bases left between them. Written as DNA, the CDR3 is TGTGCCAGCAGTCAACAGAGCCCCTCCGGAAACACCATATATTTT. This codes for CASSQQSPSGNTIYF.

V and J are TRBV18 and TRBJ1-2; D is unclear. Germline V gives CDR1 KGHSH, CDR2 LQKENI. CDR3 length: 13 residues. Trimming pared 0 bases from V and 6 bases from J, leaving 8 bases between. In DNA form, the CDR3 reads TGTGCCAGCTCACCACCGGAGGTCGATGGCTACACCTTC. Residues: CASSPPEVDGYTF.

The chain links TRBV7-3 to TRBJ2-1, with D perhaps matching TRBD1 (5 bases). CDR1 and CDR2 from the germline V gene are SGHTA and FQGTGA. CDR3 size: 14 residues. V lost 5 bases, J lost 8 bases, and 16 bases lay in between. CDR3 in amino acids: CASSTIPGWDEQFF. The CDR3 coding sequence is TGTGCCAGCAGCACTATTCCAGGGTGGGATGAGCAGTTCTTC. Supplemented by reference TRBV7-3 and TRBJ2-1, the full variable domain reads GAGVSQTPSNKVTEKGKYVELRCDPISGHTALYWYRQSLGQGPEFLIYFQGTGAADDSGLPNDRFFAVRPEGSVSTLKIQRTERGDSAVYLCASSTIPGWDEQFFGPGTRLTVL.

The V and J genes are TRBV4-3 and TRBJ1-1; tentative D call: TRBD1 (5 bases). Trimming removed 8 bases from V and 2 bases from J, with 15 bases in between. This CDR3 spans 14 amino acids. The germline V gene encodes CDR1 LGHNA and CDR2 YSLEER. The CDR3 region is CASGLDKFNTEAFF. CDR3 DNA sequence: TGCGCCAGCGGGTTGGACAAATTCAACACTGAAGCTTTCTTT.

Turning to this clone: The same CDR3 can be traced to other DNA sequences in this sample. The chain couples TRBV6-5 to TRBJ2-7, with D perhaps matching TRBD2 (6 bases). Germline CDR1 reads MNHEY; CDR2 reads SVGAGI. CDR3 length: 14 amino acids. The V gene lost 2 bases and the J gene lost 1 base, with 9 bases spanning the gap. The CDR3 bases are TGTGCCAGCAGTTACGCACGGGGGTCCTACGAGCAGTACTTC. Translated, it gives CASSYARGSYEQYF.

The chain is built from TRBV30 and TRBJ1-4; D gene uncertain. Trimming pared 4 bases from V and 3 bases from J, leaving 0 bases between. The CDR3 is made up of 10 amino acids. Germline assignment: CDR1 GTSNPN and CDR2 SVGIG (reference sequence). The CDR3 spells CAWTNEKLFF. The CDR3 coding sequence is TGTGCCTGGACTAATGAAAAACTGTTTTTT.

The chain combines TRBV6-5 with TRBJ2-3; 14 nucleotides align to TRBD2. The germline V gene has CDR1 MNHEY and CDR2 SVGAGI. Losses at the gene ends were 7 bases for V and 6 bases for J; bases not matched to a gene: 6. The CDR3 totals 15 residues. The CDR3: CASILTSGGADTQYF. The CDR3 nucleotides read TGTGCCAGCATCTTGACTAGCGGGGGGGCGGATACGCAGTATTTT.

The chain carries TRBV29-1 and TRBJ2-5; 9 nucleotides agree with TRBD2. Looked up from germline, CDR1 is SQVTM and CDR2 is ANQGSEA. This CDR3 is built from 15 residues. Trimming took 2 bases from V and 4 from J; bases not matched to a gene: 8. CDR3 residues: CSVELGLALRETQYF. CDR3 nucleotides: TGCAGCGTTGAATTGGGACTAGCTTTACGAGAGACCCAGTACTTC.

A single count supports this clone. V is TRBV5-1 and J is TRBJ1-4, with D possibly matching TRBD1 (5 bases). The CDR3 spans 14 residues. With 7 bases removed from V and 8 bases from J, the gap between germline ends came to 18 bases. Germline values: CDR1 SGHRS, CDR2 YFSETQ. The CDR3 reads CASGFSGPTEKLFF. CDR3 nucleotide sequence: TGCGCCAGCGGATTTTCGGGGCCTACAGAAAAACTGTTTTTT.

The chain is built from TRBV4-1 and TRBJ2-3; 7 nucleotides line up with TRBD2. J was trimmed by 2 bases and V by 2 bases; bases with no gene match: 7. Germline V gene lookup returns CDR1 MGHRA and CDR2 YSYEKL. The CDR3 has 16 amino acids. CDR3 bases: TGCGCCAGCAGCCAAATGACTAGCAGAAACACAGATACGCAGTATTTT. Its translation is CASSQMTSRNTDTQYF.

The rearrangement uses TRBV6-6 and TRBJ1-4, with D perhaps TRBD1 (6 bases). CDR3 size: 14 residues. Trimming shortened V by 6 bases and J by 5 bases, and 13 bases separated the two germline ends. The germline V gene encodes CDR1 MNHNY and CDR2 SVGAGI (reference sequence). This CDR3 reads CASSPGHQNEKLFF. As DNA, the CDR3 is TGTGCCAGCAGCCCGGGACACCAAAATGAAAAACTGTTTTTT.